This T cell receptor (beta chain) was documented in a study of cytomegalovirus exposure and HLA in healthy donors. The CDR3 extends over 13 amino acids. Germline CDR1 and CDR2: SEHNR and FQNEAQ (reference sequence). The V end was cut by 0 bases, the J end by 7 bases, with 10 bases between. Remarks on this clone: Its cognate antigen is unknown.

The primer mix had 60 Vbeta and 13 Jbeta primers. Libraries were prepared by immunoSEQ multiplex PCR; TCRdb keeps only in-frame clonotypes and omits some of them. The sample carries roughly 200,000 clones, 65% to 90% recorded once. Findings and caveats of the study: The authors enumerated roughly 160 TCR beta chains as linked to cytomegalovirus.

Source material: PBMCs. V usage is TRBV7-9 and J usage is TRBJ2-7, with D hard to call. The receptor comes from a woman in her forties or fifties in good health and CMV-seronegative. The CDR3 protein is CASSLASGGEQYF. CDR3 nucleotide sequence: TGTGCCAGCAGCTTAGCCTCAGGTGGAGAGCAGTACTTC.